Each of the 24 T cell receptor beta chains below was sequenced from the same sample in a study of regulatory T cells in long-lasting Graves disease. Time point described: newly diagnosed GD, antithyroid drugs for less than 3 months. PBMC RNA served as the TCR library source. Construction of TCR beta libraries relied on iRepertoire HTBI primers and on Arm-PCR targeting CDR3 regions. One entry per CDR3 protein, called by TCRdb with MiXCR from the multiplex PCR reads. The data show 400,000 to 550,000 distinct CDR3 sequences, about a sixth seen once. The data also belong to a second study, concerning T cells in Graves' hyperthyroidism and ophthalmopathy.

The sequenced sample was peripheral blood mononuclear cells (PBMCs), obtained at new diagnosis, from a patient treated with antithyroid drugs. All receptors come from a woman aged 25 to 39 with Graves disease.

This clonotype was counted at least ten times. The chain has TRBV15 and TRBJ2-1; D ambiguous. V lost 6 bases and J lost 7, with 16 bases in between. The V gene's germline CDR1 is LNHNV and CDR2 YYDKDF (reference sequence). CDR3 length equals 14 residues. The DNA of the CDR3 is TGTGCCACCAGTAGTGGAAGGGCCACGAATGAGCAGTTCTTC. It encodes CATSSGRATNEQFF. The full variable domain, in which reference TRBV15 and TRBJ2-1 provide the parts outside the CDR3, is DAMVIQNPRYQVTQFGKPVTLSCSQTLNHNVMYWYQQKSSQAPKLLFHYYDKDFNNEADTPDNFQSRRPNTSFCFLDIRSPGLGDTAMYLCATSSGRATNEQFFGPGTRLTVL.

This clonotype was recorded a few times. The gene calls are TRBV20-1 and TRBJ2-1; D is undetermined. The tail of the sequence fits TRBJ2-5 better, so the J call may be wrong. Germline-derived CDR1 and CDR2 are DFQATT and SNEGSKA (reference sequence). The CDR3 is 10 residues long. This CDR3 reads CSAHQETQYF. For the CDR3, the DNA is TGCAGTGCACACCAAGAGACCCAGTACTTC.

The sample holds many counts of this clonotype. The rearrangement joins TRBV6-5 to TRBJ2-1; 9 nucleotides align to TRBD1. Germline-derived CDR1 and CDR2 are MNHEY and SVGAGI. With 0 bases clipped from V and 4 bases from J, the junction kept 4 bases outside the gene matches. The CDR3 loop spans 16 amino acids. As DNA, the CDR3 is TGTGCCAGCAGTTACTCGATGGACAGGGGATACAATGAGCAGTTCTTC. It specifies CASSYSMDRGYNEQFF.

This clonotype has a count of ten or more. The chain carries TRBV10-3 and TRBJ1-1; 7 bases are shared with TRBD1. CDR1 ENHRY and CDR2 SYGVKD come from the germline V gene. Losses at the gene ends were 4 bases for V and 2 bases for J; bases not matched to a gene: 7. The CDR3 contains 15 residues. CDR3 nucleotide sequence: TGTGCCATCAGTGTAAGGGGGCGAGATAACACTGAAGCTTTCTTT. Its translation is CAISVRGRDNTEAFF.

The CDR3 bases are TGTGCCAGCAGTGAAAAGGGGTCCTACGAGCAGTACTTC. Protein product: CASSEKGSYEQYF. This chain connects TRBV2 to TRBJ2-7, with D tentatively TRBD1 (5 bases). The length of the CDR3 is 13 residues. V lost 2 bases, J lost 1 base, and 6 bases lay in between. Germline V gives CDR1 SNHLY, CDR2 FYNNEI.

There are many counts of this clonotype. Being one base from a much bigger clone, this may be a read error. V gene TRBV7-6 combines with J gene TRBJ2-7, with TRBD1 identical over 8 bases. This CDR3 comprises 14 residues. Germline V lookup: CDR1 SGHVS, CDR2 FNYEAQ. The ends lost 2 bases at V and 2 bases at J; junction bases unmatched: 2. The chain's CDR3 is CASSLRTGPYEQYF. As DNA, the CDR3 is TGTGCCAGCAGCTTAAGGACAGGGCCCTACGAGCAGTACTTC. The full variable domain, its missing parts supplied by reference TRBV7-6 and TRBJ2-7, is GAGVSQSPRYKVTKRGQDVALRCDPISGHVSLYWYRQALGQGPEFLTYFNYEAQQDKSGLPNDRFSAERPEGSISTLTIQRTEQRDSAMYRCASSLRTGPYEQYFGPGTRLTVT.

In its sample, this clonotype was seen many times. The chain employs TRBV5-1 and TRBJ1-2; TRBD1 is a possible D gene (5 bases). This CDR3 region has 11 residues. V lost 5 bases and J 8 bases, leaving 10 bases between the germline ends. Per the germline V gene, CDR1 is SGHRS and CDR2 is YFSETQ. The CDR3 nucleotides are TGCGCCAGCAGTGGAGGGGACGGCTACACCTTC. It encodes CASSGGDGYTF.

This clonotype was detected ten times or more. V and J are TRBV20-1 and TRBJ2-1; TRBD1 matches 9 bases. Germline loops: CDR1 DFQATT, CDR2 SNEGSKA (reference sequence). CDR3 length: 17 residues. Losses at the gene ends were 2 bases for V and 6 bases for J; bases not matched to a gene: 14. The CDR3 spells CSARKTGGLVLSNEQFF. DNA of the CDR3: TGCAGTGCTAGAAAAACAGGGGGCTTGGTTCTCTCCAATGAGCAGTTCTTC.

This CDR3 is CASSPGQGNTIYF. Written as DNA, the CDR3 is TGTGCCAGCTCACCGGGACAAGGAAACACCATATATTTT. This chain connects TRBV18 to TRBJ1-3; D possibly corresponds to TRBD1 (6 bases). V dropped 3 bases and J dropped 4 bases, with 7 bases sitting between them. From germline, CDR1 is KGHSH and CDR2 LQKENI. The CDR3 sequence is 13 residues long.

In this sample, this clonotype turned up many times. The V gene is TRBV20-1, the J gene TRBJ1-1; weak D call: TRBD1 (6 bases). Germline CDR1 is DFQATT and CDR2 is SNEGSKA (reference sequence). V was shortened by 1 base and J by 6 bases, with 24 bases between the two germline ends. The CDR3 extends over 17 amino acids. The CDR3 region is CSARARDTGLVNPEAFF. DNA for the CDR3: TGCAGTGCTAGAGCACGAGATACAGGGTTGGTAAACCCTGAAGCTTTCTTT.

V usage is TRBV10-3 and J usage is TRBJ2-5; D remains ambiguous. Germline CDR1 and CDR2: ENHRY and SYGVKD. There are 12 residues in the CDR3. The germline V and J ends were trimmed by 1 base and 5 bases, with 5 bases remaining between them. In DNA, the CDR3 is TGTGCCATCAGTGAGTTTCTCGAGACCCAGTACTTC. It is translated as CAISEFLETQYF.

In this sample, this clonotype turned up many times. The chain is built from TRBV10-2 and TRBJ2-2; D may be TRBD1 (6 bases). Deletions cut 0 bases from V and 6 bases from J, with 11 bases between. Germline CDR1 WSHSY, CDR2 SAAADI. The CDR3 covers 15 residues. CDR3 nucleotides: TGCGCCAGCAGTGAGTCCCAGGGGTGGTCCGGGGAGCTGTTTTTT. It specifies CASSESQGWSGELFF.

In this sample, this clonotype turned up many times. The CDR3 spells CASSEPGFTSTDTQYF. The CDR3 nucleotides are TGTGCCAGCAGTGAGCCGGGTTTCACTAGCACAGATACGCAGTATTTT. The J gene is TRBJ2-3, the V gene TRBV6-2 or TRBV6-3; no reliable D call. V gave up 5 bases and J gave up 0 bases, with 15 bases separating them. The CDR3 is 16 residues long. Germline V gene data show CDR1 as MNHEY and CDR2 as SVGEGT.

This clonotype showed up many times. The chain is built from TRBV20-1 and TRBJ2-7; weak D call: TRBD2 (7 bases). V shed 0 bases and J shed 3 bases, with 15 bases lying between them. The CDR3 runs 15 residues. Germline lookup yields CDR1 DFQATT and CDR2 SNEGSKA (reference sequence). The CDR3 DNA follows: TGCAGTGCTAGAGATAAGGGGGGGCCCAACTACGAGCAGTACTTC. Its protein product is CSARDKGGPNYEQYF.

V gene TRBV20-1 combines with J gene TRBJ2-5; 14 positions match TRBD2. V lost 8 bases to trimming and J lost 4 bases; unmatched junction nucleotides: 9. The CDR3 is 15 residues long. The germline V gene encodes CDR1 DFQATT and CDR2 SNEGSKA (reference sequence). The DNA of the CDR3 is TGCAGTCCCGGGACTAGCGGGAGCCGAGTAGAGACCCAGTACTTC. It is translated as CSPGTSGSRVETQYF.

This clonotype was recorded once. This chain links TRBV9 with TRBJ1-3; tentative D call: TRBD1 (5 bases). The germline V gene has CDR1 SGDLS and CDR2 YYNGEE. This CDR3 has 18 residues. The V and J ends lost 4 bases and 2 bases respectively, with 22 bases between them. As DNA, the CDR3 is TGTGCCAGCAGCTACTCTTCTAGGGGCAGTCTCCCTGGAAACACCATATATTTT. It is translated as CASSYSSRGSLPGNTIYF.

This clonotype was found a few times. The chain carries TRBV15 and TRBJ1-1; TRBD1 aligns across 8 bases. Germline trimming cut 2 bases from V and 4 bases from J; bases unmatched to any gene: 0. The CDR3 covers 13 residues. Germline CDR1 reads LNHNV; CDR2 reads YYDKDF (reference sequence). Here the CDR3 DNA reads TGTGCCACCAGCAGAACAGGGGGCACTGAAGCTTTCTTT. This codes for CATSRTGGTEAFF.

This clonotype occurred many times. Written as DNA, the CDR3 is TGTGCCAGCAGTGCAATTGACAGGGATGAAAAACTGTTTTTT. This codes for CASSAIDRDEKLFF. The chain carries TRBV12-3 or TRBV12-4 and TRBJ1-4, with 7 positions matching TRBD1. V trimming: 5 bases; J trimming: 6 bases; junction bases outside the gene matches: 6. The CDR3 covers 14 residues.

This clonotype has just a few counts. This chain joins TRBV29-1 and TRBJ2-7; D may be TRBD2 (5 bases). The CDR3 loop spans 14 amino acids. Germline CDR1 is SQVTM and CDR2 is ANQGSEA. Trimming removed 5 bases from V and 2 bases from J, with 16 bases in between. As DNA, the CDR3 is TGCAGCGTTTGGTGGGAGAGGACCCCCTACGAGCAGTACTTC. It yields the protein CSVWWERTPYEQYF.

This clonotype was detected ten times or more. V and J are TRBV12-3 or TRBV12-4 and TRBJ2-2; D is unresolved. The CDR3 is 16 amino acids. V was cut by 2 bases and J by 0 bases, with 10 bases left in between. CDR3 in DNA: TGTGCCAGCAGTTTAAGTGAAAGCGCGAACACCGGGGAGCTGTTTTTT. Translating gives CASSLSESANTGELFF.

The CDR3 reads CASSPLTGGYNEQFF. The CDR3 DNA sequence: TGTGCCAGCTCACCACTGACAGGGGGGTACAATGAGCAGTTCTTC. The chain uses TRBV18 and TRBJ2-1, with 9 bases that match TRBD1. The V gene end was trimmed by 1 base and the J gene end by 4 bases; junction bases not matched to a gene: 2. The CDR3 spans 15 residues. Germline values: CDR1 KGHSH, CDR2 LQKENI.

V usage is TRBV6-1 and J usage is TRBJ2-3; 10 bases fit TRBD1. V shed 6 bases and J 3 bases; nucleotides not matched to a gene: 12. Germline assignment: CDR1 MNHNS and CDR2 SASEGT. There are 17 residues in the CDR3. The CDR3 DNA sequence: TGTGCCAGCAGCCGTAAGATAGACAGGGGGCAGACAGATACGCAGTATTTT. Its protein product is CASSRKIDRGQTDTQYF.

This clonotype was recorded at least ten times. The chain couples TRBV7-8 to TRBJ2-1, with D possibly being TRBD1 (6 bases). The CDR3 spans 16 residues. Per the germline V gene, CDR1 is SGHVS and CDR2 is FQNEAQ. The germline V and J ends were trimmed by 6 bases and 0 bases, with 15 bases remaining between them. The CDR3 DNA sequence: TGTGCCAGCAGTTTACAGGGCCTGAGCTCCTACAATGAGCAGTTCTTC. It codes for CASSLQGLSSYNEQFF.

This clonotype was observed a handful of times. V and J are TRBV30 and TRBJ1-2, with 8 bases matching TRBD1. Trimming took 3 bases from V and 4 from J; bases not matched to a gene: 22. From germline, CDR1 is GTSNPN and CDR2 SVGIG (reference sequence). The CDR3 runs to 19 residues. The CDR3 loop is CAWRRGARDRGTSSYGYTF. Here the CDR3 DNA reads TGTGCCTGGAGGAGGGGTGCTAGAGACAGGGGAACCTCCAGCTATGGCTACACCTTC.